The clone carrying this T cell receptor beta chain was detected ten times or more. Its specificity is unknown. Germline CDR1 KGHSH, CDR2 LQKENI. The V gene end was trimmed by 0 bases and the J gene end by 0 bases; junction bases not matched to a gene: 8. This CDR3 spans 17 amino acids. These data come from a study of response to subunit inactivated influenza vaccine. Study-wide results and limits: Few additional T cells are recruited per seasonal influenza vaccination, authors suggested.

Via MiXCR, TCRdb re-called the RT-PCR reads, giving one row per CDR3 protein. Of 600,000 to 850,000 distinct CDR3 sequences in the sample, around 13% were seen once. The genes are TRBV18 and TRBJ2-7, with 7 bases identical to TRBD1. This sample comprised PBMCs from blood, obtained approximately 15 days before vaccination. The receptor was isolated from a man between 50 and 59 years old who received an inactivated influenza vaccine. The CDR3 DNA reads TGTGCCAGCTCACCACCGCCGGCAACAGGGGCCTCCTACGAGCAGTACTTC. Translation gives CASSPPPATGASYEQYF.